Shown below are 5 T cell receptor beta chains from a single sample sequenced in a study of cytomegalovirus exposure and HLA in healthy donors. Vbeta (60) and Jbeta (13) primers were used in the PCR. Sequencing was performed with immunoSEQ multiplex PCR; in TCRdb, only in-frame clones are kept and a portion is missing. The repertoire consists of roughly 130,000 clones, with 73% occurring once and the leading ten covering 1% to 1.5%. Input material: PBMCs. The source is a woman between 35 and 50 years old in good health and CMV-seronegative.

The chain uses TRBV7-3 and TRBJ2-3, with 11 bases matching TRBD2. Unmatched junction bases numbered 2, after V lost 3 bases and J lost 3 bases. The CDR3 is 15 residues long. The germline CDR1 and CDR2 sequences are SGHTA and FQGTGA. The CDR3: CASSLGLAATDTQYF. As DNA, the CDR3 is TGTGCCAGCAGCTTGGGACTAGCGGCAACAGATACGCAGTATTTT.

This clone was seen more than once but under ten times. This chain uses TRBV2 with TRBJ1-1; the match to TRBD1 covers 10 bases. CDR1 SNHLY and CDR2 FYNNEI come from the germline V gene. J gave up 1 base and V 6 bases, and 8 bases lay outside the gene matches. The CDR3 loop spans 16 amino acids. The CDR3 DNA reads TGTGCCAGCAGGATGGACAGGGGGGTTCAGAACACTGAAGCTTTCTTT. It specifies CASRMDRGVQNTEAFF. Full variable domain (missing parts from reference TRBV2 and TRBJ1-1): EPEVTQTPSHQVTQMGQEVILRCVPISNHLYFYWYRQILGQKVEFLVSFYNNEISEKSEIFDDQFSVERPDGSNFTLKIRSTKLEDSAMYFCASRMDRGVQNTEAFFGQGTRLTVV.

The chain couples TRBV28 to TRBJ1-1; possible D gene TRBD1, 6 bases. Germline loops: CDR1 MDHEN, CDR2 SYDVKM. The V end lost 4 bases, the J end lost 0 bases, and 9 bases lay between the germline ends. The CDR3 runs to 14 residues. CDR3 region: CASSSGTMNTEAFF. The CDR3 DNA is TGTGCCAGCAGTTCCGGGACAATGAACACTGAAGCTTTCTTT.

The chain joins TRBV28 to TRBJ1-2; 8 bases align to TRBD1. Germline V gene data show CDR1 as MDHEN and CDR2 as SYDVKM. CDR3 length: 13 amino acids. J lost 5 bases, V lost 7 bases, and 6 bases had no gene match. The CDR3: CASTIGTGYGYTF. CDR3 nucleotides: TGTGCCAGCACCATTGGGACAGGATATGGCTACACCTTC.

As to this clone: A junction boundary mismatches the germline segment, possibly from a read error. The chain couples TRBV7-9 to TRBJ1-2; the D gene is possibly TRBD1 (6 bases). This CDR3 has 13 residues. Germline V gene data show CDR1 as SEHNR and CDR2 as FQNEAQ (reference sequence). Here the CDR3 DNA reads TGTTCCAGCAGAACAGGGATCGTCGATGGCTACACCTTC. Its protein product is CSSRTGIVDGYTF.